Included here is one TCR beta chain sequence, with context. Its specificity is not known. These data originate in a study of T cell responses to AZD1222 COVID-19 vaccine. The study's findings and limits: Most donors were white British and more were female, and clonal diversity was possibly underestimated.

The repertoire was sequenced with immunoSEQ multiplex PCR; TCRdb's copy has only in-frame clones and lacks some. The top ten clones hold around 12% of a sample with roughly 120,000 clones, more than 70% of them seen once. This specimen was peripheral blood, taken on day 0 of AZD1222 vaccination. This sequence was found in an adult in good health.

DNA of the CDR3: TGTGCCAGCAGCTTGGCCTCGGCGGGAGGGCCAGGGTACGAGCAGTACTTC. Its translation: CASSLASAGGPGYEQYF. This chain joins TRBV5-4 and TRBJ2-7, with TRBD2 matching over 9 bases. Germline values: CDR1 SGHNT, CDR2 YYREEE (reference sequence). CDR3 length equals 17 residues. J gave up 4 bases and V 0 bases, and 11 bases lay outside the gene matches.